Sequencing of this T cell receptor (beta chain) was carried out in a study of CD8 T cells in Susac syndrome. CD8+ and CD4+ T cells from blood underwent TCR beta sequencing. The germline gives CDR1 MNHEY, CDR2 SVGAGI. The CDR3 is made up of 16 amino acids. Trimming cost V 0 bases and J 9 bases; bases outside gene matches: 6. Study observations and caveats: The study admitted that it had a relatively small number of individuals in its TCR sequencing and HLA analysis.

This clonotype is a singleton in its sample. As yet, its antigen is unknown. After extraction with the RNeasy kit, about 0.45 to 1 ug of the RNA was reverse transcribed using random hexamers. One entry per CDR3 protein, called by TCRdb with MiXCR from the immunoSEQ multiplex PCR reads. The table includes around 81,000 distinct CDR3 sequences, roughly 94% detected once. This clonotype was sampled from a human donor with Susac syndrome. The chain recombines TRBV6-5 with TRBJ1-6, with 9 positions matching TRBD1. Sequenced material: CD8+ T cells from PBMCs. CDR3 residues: CASSYSVRQGGSPLHF. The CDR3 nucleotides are TGTGCCAGCAGTTACTCCGTGAGACAGGGGGGTTCACCCCTCCACTTT.